This TCR beta chain was documented in a study of CD8 T cells in ankylosing spondylitis. V was pared by 2 bases and J by 5 bases, with 10 bases between. In germline, CDR1 is MNHEY, CDR2 SVGAGI. CDR3 length: 14 amino acids. With molecular barcodes, quantitative 5'-RACE was used to make the TCR beta libraries. TCRdb re-called the 5' RACE reads through MiXCR, storing one row per CDR3 protein. The data show 800,000 to 900,000 distinct CDR3 sequences, with 12% seen just once and 0.51% held by the top ten. In the case of this clonotype: Its antigen is as yet unknown.

The study's findings and limits: There was a TCR beta motif, made of eight highly homologous variants, that appeared characteristic of ankylosing spondylitis blood. Certain motif variants had earlier been reported in reactive arthritis synovial fluid and blood.

The rearrangement uses TRBV6-5 and TRBJ2-1; D is perhaps TRBD2 (6 bases). The TCR originated in a male donor with ankylosing spondylitis. The sample comprised blood, either unsorted or a sorted T cell fraction (not recorded which). CDR3 coding DNA: TGTGCCAGCAGTTACGTGGGACTCGACAATGAGCAGTTCTTC. Amino acids: CASSYVGLDNEQFF.